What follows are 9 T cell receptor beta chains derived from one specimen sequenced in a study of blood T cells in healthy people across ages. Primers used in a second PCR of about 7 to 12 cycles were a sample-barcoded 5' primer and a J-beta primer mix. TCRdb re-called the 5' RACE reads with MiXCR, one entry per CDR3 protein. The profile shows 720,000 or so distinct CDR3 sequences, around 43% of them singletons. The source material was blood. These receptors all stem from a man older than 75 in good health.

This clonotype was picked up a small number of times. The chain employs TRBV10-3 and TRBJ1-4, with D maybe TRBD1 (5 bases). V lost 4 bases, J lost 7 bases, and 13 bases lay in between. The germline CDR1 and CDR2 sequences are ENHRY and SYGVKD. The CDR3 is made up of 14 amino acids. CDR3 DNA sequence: TGTGCCATCAGTGTAAGGGGAGAAGGTGAAAAACTGTTTTTT. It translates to CAISVRGEGEKLFF.

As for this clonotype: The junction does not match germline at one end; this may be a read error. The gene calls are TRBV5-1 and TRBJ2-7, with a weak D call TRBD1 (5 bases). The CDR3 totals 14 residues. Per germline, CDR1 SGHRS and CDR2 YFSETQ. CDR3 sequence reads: CASSRETASSEQYF. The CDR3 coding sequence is TGCGCCAGCAGCAGAGAGACAGCCTCCTCCGAGCAGTACTTC.

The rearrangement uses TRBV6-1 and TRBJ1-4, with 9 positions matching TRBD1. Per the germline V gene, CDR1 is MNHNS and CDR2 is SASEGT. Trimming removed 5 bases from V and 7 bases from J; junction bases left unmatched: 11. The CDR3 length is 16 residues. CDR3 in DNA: TGTGCCAGCAGTACAGGGACAGGGATTCGTGGTGAAAAACTGTTTTTT. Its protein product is CASSTGTGIRGEKLFF.

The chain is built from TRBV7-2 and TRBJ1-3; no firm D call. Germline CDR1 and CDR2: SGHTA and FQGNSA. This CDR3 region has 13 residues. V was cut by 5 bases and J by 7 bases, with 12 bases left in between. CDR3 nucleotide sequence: TGTGCCAGCAGCGAGGGCTCGGGGAACACCATATATTTT. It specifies CASSEGSGNTIYF.

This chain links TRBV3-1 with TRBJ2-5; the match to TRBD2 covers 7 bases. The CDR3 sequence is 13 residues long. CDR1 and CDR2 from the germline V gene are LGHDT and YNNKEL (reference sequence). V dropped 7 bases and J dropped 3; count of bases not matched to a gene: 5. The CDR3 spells CASNRRGKETQYF. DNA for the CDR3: TGTGCCAGCAATCGGCGGGGGAAAGAGACCCAGTACTTC.

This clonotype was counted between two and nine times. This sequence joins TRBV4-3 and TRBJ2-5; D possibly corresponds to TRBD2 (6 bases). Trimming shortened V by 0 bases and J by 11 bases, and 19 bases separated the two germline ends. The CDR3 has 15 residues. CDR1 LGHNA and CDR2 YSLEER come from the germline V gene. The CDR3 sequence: CASSQELRTSGEQYF. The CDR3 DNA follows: TGCGCCAGCAGCCAAGAGCTCAGGACCTCGGGAGAGCAGTACTTC.

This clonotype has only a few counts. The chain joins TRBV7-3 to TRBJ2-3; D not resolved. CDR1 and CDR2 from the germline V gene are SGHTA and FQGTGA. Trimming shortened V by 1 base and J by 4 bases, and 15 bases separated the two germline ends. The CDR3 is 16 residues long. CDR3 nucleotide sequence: TGTGCCAGCAGCTTAAGAGGCTCCCGAGAATCAGATACGCAGTATTTT. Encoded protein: CASSLRGSRESDTQYF.

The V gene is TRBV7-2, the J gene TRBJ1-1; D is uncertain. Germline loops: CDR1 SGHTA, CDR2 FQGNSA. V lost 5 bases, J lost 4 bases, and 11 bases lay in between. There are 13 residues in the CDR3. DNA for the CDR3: TGTGCCAGCAGCCCATGGGTAGGCACTGAAGCTTTCTTT. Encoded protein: CASSPWVGTEAFF.

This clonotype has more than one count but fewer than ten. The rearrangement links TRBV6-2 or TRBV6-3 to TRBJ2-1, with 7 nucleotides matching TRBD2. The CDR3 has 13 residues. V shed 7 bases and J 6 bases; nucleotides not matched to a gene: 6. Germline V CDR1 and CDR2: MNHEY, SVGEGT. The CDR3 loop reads CASNLREGNEQFF. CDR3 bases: TGTGCCAGCAACCTCAGGGAGGGCAATGAGCAGTTCTTC.